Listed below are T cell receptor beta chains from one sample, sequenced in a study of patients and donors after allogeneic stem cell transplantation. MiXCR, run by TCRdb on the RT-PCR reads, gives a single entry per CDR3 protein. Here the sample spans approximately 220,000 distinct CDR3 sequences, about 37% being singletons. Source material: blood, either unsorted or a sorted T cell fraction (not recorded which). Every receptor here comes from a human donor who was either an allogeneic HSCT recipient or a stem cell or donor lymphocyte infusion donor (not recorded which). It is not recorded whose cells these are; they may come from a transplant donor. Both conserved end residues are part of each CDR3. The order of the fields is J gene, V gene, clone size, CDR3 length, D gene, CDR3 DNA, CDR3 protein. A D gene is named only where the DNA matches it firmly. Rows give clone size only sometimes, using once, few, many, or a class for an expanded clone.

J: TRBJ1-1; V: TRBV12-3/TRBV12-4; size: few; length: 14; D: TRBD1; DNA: TGTGCCAGCAGTACGGACAGGGGAAACACTGAAGCTTTCTTT; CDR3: CASSTDRGNTEAFF
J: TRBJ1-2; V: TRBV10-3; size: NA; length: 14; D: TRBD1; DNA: TGTGCCAGCCGCCGGGACAGGGGCTTCTATGGCTACACCTTC; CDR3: CASRRDRGFYGYTF
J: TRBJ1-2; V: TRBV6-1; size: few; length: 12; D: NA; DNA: TGTGCCAGCAGTGAAGTTGATTTGGAGGTCACCTTC; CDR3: CASSEVDLEVTF
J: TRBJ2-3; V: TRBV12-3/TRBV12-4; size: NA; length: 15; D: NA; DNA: TGTGCCAGCAGTCCCCGCGCCCTACCCGGTCATACGCAGTATTTT; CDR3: CASSPRALPGHTQYF
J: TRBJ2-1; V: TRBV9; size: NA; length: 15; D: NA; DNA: TGTGCCAGCAGCGTAGAAGGGTATGAATTGAATGAGCAGTTCTTC; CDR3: CASSVEGYELNEQFF
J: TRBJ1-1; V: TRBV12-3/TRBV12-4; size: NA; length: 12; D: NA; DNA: TGTGCCACCGGCCCAGGGAACACTGAAGCTTTCTTT; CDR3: CATGPGNTEAFF
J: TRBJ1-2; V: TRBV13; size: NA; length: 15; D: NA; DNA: TGTGCCAGCAGCCAACAGGGTGGCAGAATCGGTGGCTACACCTTC; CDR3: CASSQQGGRIGGYTF
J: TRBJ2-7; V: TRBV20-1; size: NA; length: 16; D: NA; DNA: TGCAGTGCTAGAGCTACCCCCGGGACACACAGCAGGGAGCAGTACTTC; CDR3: CSARATPGTHSREQYF
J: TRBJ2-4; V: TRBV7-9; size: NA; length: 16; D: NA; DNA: TGTGCCAGCAGCTTCACTGCAGGTTTAGACAAAAACATTCAGTACTTC; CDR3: CASSFTAGLDKNIQYF
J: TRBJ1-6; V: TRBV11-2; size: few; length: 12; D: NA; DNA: TGTGCCAGCAGCTTAGATAGGAGTCGCCTCCACTTT; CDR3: CASSLDRSRLHF
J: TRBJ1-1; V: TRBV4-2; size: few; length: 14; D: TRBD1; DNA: TGTGCCAGCAGCCCACCGACAGGGACCACTGAAGCTTTCTTT; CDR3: CASSPPTGTTEAFF
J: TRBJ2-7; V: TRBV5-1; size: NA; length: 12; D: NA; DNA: TGCGCCAGCAGCTTGGAAGGGGCCGAGCAGTACTTC; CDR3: CASSLEGAEQYF
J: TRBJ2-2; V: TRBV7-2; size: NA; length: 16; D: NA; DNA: TGTGCCAGCAGCTTAGGGGGCGGAACATTTGCCGGGGAGCTGTTTTTT; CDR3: CASSLGGGTFAGELFF
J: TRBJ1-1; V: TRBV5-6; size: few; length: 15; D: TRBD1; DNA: TGTGCCAGCAGACACCAGGGGGCGGCCCCCCTTGAAGCTTTCTTT; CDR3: CASRHQGAAPLEAFF
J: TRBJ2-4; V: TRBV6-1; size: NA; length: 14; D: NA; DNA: TGTGCCAGCAGTGAACTGGGGGACGCGGTGATTCAGTACTTC; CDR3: CASSELGDAVIQYF
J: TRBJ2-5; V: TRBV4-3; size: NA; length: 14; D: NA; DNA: TGCGCCAGCAGCCAAGAAGGTTTGGCGGAGACCCAGTACTTC; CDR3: CASSQEGLAETQYF
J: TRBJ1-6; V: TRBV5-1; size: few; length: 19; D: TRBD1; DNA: TGCGCCACCATCATGGGACAGCAGAACGTAAGCTCCTATAATTCACCCCTCCACTTT; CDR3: CATIMGQQNVSSYNSPLHF
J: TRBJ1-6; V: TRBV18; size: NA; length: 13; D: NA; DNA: TGTGCCAGCTCACCACTACAGCGATCACCCCTCCACTTT; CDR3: CASSPLQRSPLHF
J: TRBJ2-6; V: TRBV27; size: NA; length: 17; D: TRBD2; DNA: TGTGCCAGCAGGAGGGACTACCTTTCGGCTGGGGCCAACGTCCTGACTTTC; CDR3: CASRRDYLSAGANVLTF
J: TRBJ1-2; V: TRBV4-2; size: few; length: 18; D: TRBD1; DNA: TGTGCCAGCAGCCAAGAATGGAGTGTCACAGGGGGCGACTATGGCTACACCTTC; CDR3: CASSQEWSVTGGDYGYTF
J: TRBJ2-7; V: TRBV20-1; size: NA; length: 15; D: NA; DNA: TGCAGTGCTAGAGAAGTCGGACAGCCCTCCTACGAGCAGTACTTC; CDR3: CSAREVGQPSYEQYF
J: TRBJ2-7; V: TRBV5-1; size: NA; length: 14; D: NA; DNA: TGCGCCAGCAGCTTGACACCACCTTCCTACGAGCAGTACTTC; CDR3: CASSLTPPSYEQYF
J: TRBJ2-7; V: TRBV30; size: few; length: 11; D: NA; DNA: TGTGCCTGGAGTTCCACCTACGAGCAGTACTTC; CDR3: CAWSSTYEQYF
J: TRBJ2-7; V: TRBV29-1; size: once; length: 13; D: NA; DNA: TGCAGCTTCCTCGTATATGGGTTCAGCGAGCAGTACTTC; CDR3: CSFLVYGFSEQYF
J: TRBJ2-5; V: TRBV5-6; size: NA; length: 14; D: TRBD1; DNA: TGTGCCAGCAGCACTCAGGGGGCCCGAGAGACCCAGTACTTC; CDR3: CASSTQGARETQYF
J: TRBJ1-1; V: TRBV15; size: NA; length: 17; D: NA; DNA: TGTGCCACCAGCAGCACTAGACCGGGACGGGGAAACACTGAAGCTTTCTTT; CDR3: CATSSTRPGRGNTEAFF
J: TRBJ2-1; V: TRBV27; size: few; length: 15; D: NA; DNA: TGTGCCAGCAGTCTCAACAGGGGACTTAGCAATGAGCAGTTCTTC; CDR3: CASSLNRGLSNEQFF
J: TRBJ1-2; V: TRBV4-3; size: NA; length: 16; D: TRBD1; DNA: TGCGCCAGCAGCCAAGAACGGTCGGACAGGGTGGGAGGCTACACCTTC; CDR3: CASSQERSDRVGGYTF
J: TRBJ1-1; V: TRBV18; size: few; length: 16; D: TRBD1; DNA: TGTGCCAGCTCACCAAACAGGGGGCTTGAGAACACTGAAGCTTTCTTT; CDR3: CASSPNRGLENTEAFF
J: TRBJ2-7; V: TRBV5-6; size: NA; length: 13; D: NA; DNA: TGTGCCAGCAGCCTCGGAGGAGAACGCGAGCAGTACTTC; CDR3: CASSLGGEREQYF
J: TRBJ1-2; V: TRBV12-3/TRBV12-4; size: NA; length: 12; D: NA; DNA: TGTGCCAGCAGTCCCGGATTCTATGGCTACACCTTC; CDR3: CASSPGFYGYTF
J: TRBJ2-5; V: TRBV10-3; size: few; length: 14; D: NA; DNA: TGTGCCATCACCCGGGACCAGTACCAAGAGACCCAGTACTTC; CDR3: CAITRDQYQETQYF
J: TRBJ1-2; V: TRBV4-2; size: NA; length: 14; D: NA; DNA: TGTGCCAGCAGCCAAGGGGCAGGGCCCTATGGCTACACCTTC; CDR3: CASSQGAGPYGYTF
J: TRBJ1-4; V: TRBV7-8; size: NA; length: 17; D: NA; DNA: TGTGCCAGCAGCTTAGTACCCATCCAAGCAACTAATGAAAAACTGTTTTTT; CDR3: CASSLVPIQATNEKLFF
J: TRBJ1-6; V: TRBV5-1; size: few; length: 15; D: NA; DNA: TGCGCCAGCAGCTTGAGGGCCAGGGGAATGTCACCCCTCCACTTT; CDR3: CASSLRARGMSPLHF
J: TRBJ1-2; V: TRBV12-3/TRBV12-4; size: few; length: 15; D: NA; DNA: TGTGCCAGCAGTTCACAGGGAACCTTGGTATATGGCTACACCTTC; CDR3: CASSSQGTLVYGYTF
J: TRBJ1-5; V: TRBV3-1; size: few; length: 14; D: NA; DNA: TGTGCCAGCAGCCAGGGTTGGAGGGATCAGCCCCAGCATTTT; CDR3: CASSQGWRDQPQHF
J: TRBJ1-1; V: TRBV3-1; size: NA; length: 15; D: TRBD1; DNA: TGTGCCAGCAGCCAAGAGCAGGGGGTGAACACTGAAGCTTTCTTT; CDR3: CASSQEQGVNTEAFF
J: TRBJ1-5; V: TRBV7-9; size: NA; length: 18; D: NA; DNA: TGTGCCAGCAGCTTGGCTGGACACGGGACTTTTAGCAATCAGCCCCAGCATTTT; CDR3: CASSLAGHGTFSNQPQHF
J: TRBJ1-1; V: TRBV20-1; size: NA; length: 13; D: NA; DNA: TGCAGTGCGCCGACCGGGGAGAGCACTGAAGCTTTCTTT; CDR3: CSAPTGESTEAFF
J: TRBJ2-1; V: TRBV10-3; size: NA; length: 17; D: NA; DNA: TGTGCCATCAGTGACCAGGGCAGGGTCGGGTCCTACAATGAGCAGTTCTTC; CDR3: CAISDQGRVGSYNEQFF
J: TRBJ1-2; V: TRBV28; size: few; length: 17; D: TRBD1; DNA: TGTGCCAGCAGTCCCCTCATTCAGGCAGGGGGTAGTTATGGCTACACCTTC; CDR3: CASSPLIQAGGSYGYTF
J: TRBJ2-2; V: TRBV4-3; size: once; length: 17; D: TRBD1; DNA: TGCGCCAGCAGCCAAAGAGACAGGGCCAGAGGGACCGGGGAGCTGTTTTTT; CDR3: CASSQRDRARGTGELFF
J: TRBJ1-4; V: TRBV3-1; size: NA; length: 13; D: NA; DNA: TGTGCCAGCAGCGCGAGCGGCCACGAAAAACTGTTTTTT; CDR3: CASSASGHEKLFF
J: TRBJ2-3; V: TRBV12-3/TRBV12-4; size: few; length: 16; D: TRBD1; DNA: TGTGCCAGCAGTCCTCAGACAGGGGTGGGCACAGATACGCAGTATTTT; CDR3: CASSPQTGVGTDTQYF
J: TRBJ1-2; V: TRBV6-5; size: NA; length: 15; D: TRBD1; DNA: TGTGCCAGCAGTAAGGGACAGGGTGGAAACTATGGCTACACCTTC; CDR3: CASSKGQGGNYGYTF
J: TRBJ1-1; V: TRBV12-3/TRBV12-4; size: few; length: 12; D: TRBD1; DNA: TGTGCCAGCAGTTTCCGGGACAGGGAAGCTTTCTTT; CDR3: CASSFRDREAFF
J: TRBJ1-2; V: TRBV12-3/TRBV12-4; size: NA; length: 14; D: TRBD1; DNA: TGTGCCAGCATTAGGGGACAGGGGGTCTATGGCTACACCTTC; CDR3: CASIRGQGVYGYTF
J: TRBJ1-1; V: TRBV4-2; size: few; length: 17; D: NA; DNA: TGTGCCAGCAGCCAAGAAACTTCCCTTAGGATGAACACTGAAGCTTTCTTT; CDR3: CASSQETSLRMNTEAFF
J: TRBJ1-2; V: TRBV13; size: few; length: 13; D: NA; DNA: TGTGCCAGCAGCGCTCAGGTTAACTATGGCTACACCTTC; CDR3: CASSAQVNYGYTF
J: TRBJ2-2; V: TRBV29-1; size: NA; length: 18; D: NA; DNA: TGCAGCGTTCGCGAAATTTTGGACGAGCGGAAGAACACCGGGGAGCTGTTTTTT; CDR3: CSVREILDERKNTGELFF